The next 15 T cell receptor beta chains were all read from a single sample in a study of radiotherapy plus CTLA-4 blockade in lung cancer. Profiling relied on immunoSEQ multiplex PCR, and the TCRdb table lists in-frame clones only, not all of them. The repertoire consists of about 45,000 clones, with approximately 76% occurring once and the leading ten covering under 9.5%. The sequencing here drew on peripheral blood, taken from a patient treated with radiotherapy plus ipilimumab. The receptors shown here come from a human donor with non-small cell lung cancer who had stable disease on radiotherapy plus ipilimumab.

The chain couples TRBV7-2 to TRBJ1-1; D remains unclear. The CDR3 spans 11 residues. CDR1 is SGHTA, CDR2 FQGNSA, per germline. Trimming pared 5 bases from V and 6 bases from J, leaving 7 bases between. CDR3 coding DNA: TGTGCCAGCAGCCCCAACGCTGAAGCTTTCTTT. This codes for CASSPNAEAFF.

This chain uses TRBV6-5 with TRBJ2-3, with 8 positions matching TRBD1. V shed 7 bases, J shed 3 bases, and the junction held 6 bases outside the gene matches. The CDR3 covers 14 residues. In germline, CDR1 is MNHEY, CDR2 SVGAGI. CDR3: CASTRGQATDTQYF. For the CDR3, the DNA is TGTGCCAGCACCAGGGGACAGGCTACAGATACGCAGTATTTT.

This clone was seen just once. The V and J genes are TRBV7-2 and TRBJ2-1; 15 nucleotides line up with TRBD2. Looked up from germline, CDR1 is SGHTA and CDR2 is FQGNSA. The CDR3 loop spans 17 amino acids. V trimming: 6 bases; J trimming: 1 base; junction bases outside the gene matches: 4. CDR3 residues: CASSLGTSGGSYNEQFF. The CDR3, as DNA: TGTGCCAGCAGTCTTGGGACTAGCGGGGGGTCCTACAATGAGCAGTTCTTC.

The chain combines TRBV9 with TRBJ2-1; TRBD2 matches at 15 bases. Germline V gene sequence: CDR1 SGDLS, CDR2 YYNGEE. V shed 5 bases, J shed 2 bases, and the junction held 5 bases outside the gene matches. This CDR3 spans 17 amino acids. CDR3 DNA sequence: TGTGCCAGCAGTATCGGGACTAGCGGGGGGCCCTACAATGAGCAGTTCTTC. The encoded protein is CASSIGTSGGPYNEQFF.

This clone was counted a single time. V gene TRBV2 combines with J gene TRBJ1-2; D is possibly TRBD1 (6 bases). V lost 6 bases and J lost 8, with 10 bases in between. The germline gives CDR1 SNHLY, CDR2 FYNNEI. This CDR3 region has 11 residues. This chain's CDR3 is CASRGAGGYTF. DNA for the CDR3: TGTGCCAGCAGGGGGGCCGGCGGCTACACCTTC. The full variable domain, in which reference TRBV2 and TRBJ1-2 provide the parts outside the CDR3, is EPEVTQTPSHQVTQMGQEVILRCVPISNHLYFYWYRQILGQKVEFLVSFYNNEISEKSEIFDDQFSVERPDGSNFTLKIRSTKLEDSAMYFCASRGAGGYTFGSGTRLTVV.

The rearrangement uses TRBV30 and TRBJ1-2; D not resolved. V lost 2 bases, J lost 8 bases, and 15 bases lay in between. The CDR3 totals 13 residues. Germline CDR1 reads GTSNPN; CDR2 reads SVGIG (reference sequence). The CDR3 DNA reads as TGTGCCTGGAGTTCGGTACGGTCGGTGGGCTACACCTTC. This codes for CAWSSVRSVGYTF.

CDR3 sequence reads: CASSRDRPRDYGYTF. The CDR3 region has the DNA TGTGCCAGCAGTCGGGACAGGCCCAGGGACTATGGCTACACCTTC. This chain connects TRBV6-5 to TRBJ1-2; TRBD1 agrees at 8 bases. Per germline, CDR1 MNHEY and CDR2 SVGAGI. With V trimmed by 5 bases and J by 3 bases, 8 bases remained unmatched. The CDR3 sequence is 15 residues long.

The chain employs TRBV4-2 and TRBJ2-1; 8 bases align to TRBD2. The V and J ends lost 0 bases and 3 bases, in that order; junction bases with no gene match: 4. The CDR3 is 16 residues long. CDR1 and CDR2 from the germline V gene are LGHNA and YNFKEQ. CDR3 amino acids: CASSQDTGGVYNEQFF. CDR3 coding DNA: TGTGCCAGCAGCCAAGATACCGGGGGGGTCTACAATGAGCAGTTCTTC.

This clone has a handful of counts. The genes are TRBV19 and TRBJ1-2; D ambiguous. CDR1 and CDR2 from the germline V gene are LNHDA and SQIVND (reference sequence). The CDR3 is 11 amino acids. Deletions cut 6 bases from V and 2 bases from J, with 4 bases between. This chain's CDR3 is CASRDNYGYTF. Here the CDR3 DNA reads TGTGCCAGTAGGGACAACTATGGCTACACCTTC.

The rearrangement uses TRBV5-1 and TRBJ2-5, with D perhaps matching TRBD1 (5 bases). This CDR3 has 15 amino acids. The V end lost 4 bases, the J end lost 0 bases, and 13 bases lay between the germline ends. Per germline, CDR1 SGHRS and CDR2 YFSETQ. The CDR3 DNA follows: TGCGCCAGCAGCGATCCGCAGGGCCACCAAGAGACCCAGTACTTC. This codes for CASSDPQGHQETQYF.

With respect to this clone: A read error may produce the germline difference seen at one junction end. The chain is built from TRBV5-6 and TRBJ1-1; 8 bases align to TRBD1. CDR3 length equals 14 residues. Germline CDR1 is SGHDT and CDR2 is YYEEEE. The CDR3 loop reads CTSSPAVLQGGSFF. CDR3 nucleotide sequence: TGTACCAGCAGCCCCGCGGTCCTACAGGGGGGGTCTTTCTTT.

CDR3 residues: CASSEAHGVVGNTIYF. The DNA of the CDR3 is TGTGCCAGCAGTGAAGCGCACGGGGTTGTTGGAAACACCATATATTTT. V is TRBV6-1 and J is TRBJ1-3; no clear D. Germline V gives CDR1 MNHNS, CDR2 SASEGT. This CDR3 contains 16 residues. V was pared by 0 bases and J by 3 bases, with 12 bases between.

V is TRBV5-5 and J is TRBJ2-1; 8 nucleotides agree with TRBD1. Germline CDR1 is SGHKS and CDR2 is YYEKEE (reference sequence). V lost 9 bases, J lost 2 bases, and 4 bases stayed unmatched. There are 13 residues in the CDR3. The CDR3 sequence: CATGQGTYNEQFF. CDR3 coding DNA: TGTGCCACAGGACAGGGAACCTACAATGAGCAGTTCTTC.

The rearrangement links TRBV27 to TRBJ2-1; D unclear. The length of the CDR3 is 14 residues. Germline CDR1 is MNHEY and CDR2 is SMNVEV (reference sequence). V was clipped by 5 bases and J by 0 bases, with 8 bases between them. The CDR3 loop is CASSRLSSYNEQFF. CDR3 nucleotides: TGTGCCAGCAGTCGCCTGAGCTCCTACAATGAGCAGTTCTTC.

The chain combines TRBV5-1 with TRBJ1-1; tentatively, D is TRBD1 (5 bases). Trimming cost V 6 bases and J 5 bases, with 14 bases left between them. In germline, CDR1 is SGHRS, CDR2 YFSETQ. The CDR3 contains 13 residues. Here the CDR3 reads CASTYGTGTEAFF. For the CDR3, the DNA is TGCGCCAGCACTTACGGGACCGGGACTGAAGCTTTCTTT.